The rows below give T cell receptor beta chains drawn from one sample of a study of PD-1 blockade in classical Hodgkin lymphoma. TCRdb's table, derived via immunoSEQ multiplex PCR, lists solely in-frame clones and lacks some. The table includes around 21,000 clones, roughly 70% detected once. The input for sequencing was peripheral blood mononuclear cells (PBMCs), taken at baseline. The receptors stem from a human donor with classical Hodgkin lymphoma. Both conserved end residues are part of each CDR3. A D gene is named only where the DNA matches it firmly. Size is stated for part of the rows, as once, few or many counts, or as a class when the clone is expanded.

cdr3_length clone_size j_call v_call d_call cdr3_nt cdr3_aa
13 - TRBJ1-1 TRBV7-3 - TGTGCCAGCGCCGAGACAGTAAACACTGAAGCTTTCTTT CASAETVNTEAFF
15 - TRBJ1-5 TRBV7-2 TRBD1 TGTGCCAGCAGCTGGCGGACAGGGGGCGATCAGCCCCAGCATTTT CASSWRTGGDQPQHF
13 - TRBJ1-4 TRBV28 TRBD1 TGTGCCAGCAAAGACAGGGGAGTTGAAAAACTGTTTTTT CASKDRGVEKLFF
15 - TRBJ2-3 TRBV6-1 TRBD2 TGTGCCAGCAGACCCAGACTAGCGGGGAGGGATACGCAGTATTTT CASRPRLAGRDTQYF
15 - TRBJ2-7 TRBV6-5 - TGTGCCAGCACCTCGGGGGCAGGGGTATTTGGCGAGCAGTACTTC CASTSGAGVFGEQYF
16 - TRBJ2-1 TRBV10-1 TRBD1 TGCGCCAGCAGTGAGAAGGTTCAGGGGGCAAAGAATGAGCAGTTCTTC CASSEKVQGAKNEQFF
16 few TRBJ2-3 TRBV7-9 TRBD2 TGTGCCAGCAGCTTGCTAGCGGGAGGGCCAACAGATACGCAGTATTTT CASSLLAGGPTDTQYF
15 few TRBJ2-4 TRBV7-2 - TGTGCCAGCAGCCGCCCAACTTTAGCCAAAAACATTCAGTACTTC CASSRPTLAKNIQYF
13 - TRBJ2-1 TRBV4-2 - TGTGCCACCAGGGGGGCGGGAGAGTGGGAGCAGTTCTTC CATRGAGEWEQFF
12 - TRBJ1-3 TRBV4-3 - TGCGCCAGCAGCCCCTCTGGAAACACCATATATTTT CASSPSGNTIYF
14 once TRBJ2-5 TRBV4-3 - TGCGCCAGCAGCCAAGATGGGAGCCTAGGGACCCAGTACTTC CASSQDGSLGTQYF
15 - TRBJ2-1 TRBV11-3 - TGTGCCAGCAGCTTCGGGGGAGAGTCCTACAATGAGCAGTTCTTC CASSFGGESYNEQFF
17 - TRBJ1-5 TRBV11-2 - TGTGCCAGCAGCTTAATGTCCCCCCAGGGGAGCAATCAGCCCCAGCATTTT CASSLMSPQGSNQPQHF
17 - TRBJ2-1 TRBV7-2 - TGTGCCAGCAGCTCATCCCTAGGGCCGTACTCCTACAATGAGCAGTTCTTC CASSSSLGPYSYNEQFF
15 - TRBJ2-5 TRBV7-2 - TGTGCCAGCAGCTCCTACAGGGAACGAAGAGAGACCCAGTACTTC CASSSYRERRETQYF
16 - TRBJ2-3 TRBV19 - TGTGCCAGTAGTTTGGGGACCACTGTCGGCACAGATACGCAGTATTTT CASSLGTTVGTDTQYF
14 - TRBJ1-2 TRBV28 - TGTGCCAGCAGTTTAAGGCAGATTAACTATGGCTACACCTTC CASSLRQINYGYTF
12 - TRBJ1-2 TRBV9 - TGTGCCAGCAGAGCAGGGGTGTATGGCTACACCTTC CASRAGVYGYTF
12 - TRBJ2-2 TRBV7-2 - TGTGCCAGCAGCCTAGGGACCGGGGAGCTGTTTTTT CASSLGTGELFF
13 - TRBJ1-2 TRBV7-9 - TGTGCCAGCAGCCACCTGAATCAATATGGCTACACCTTC CASSHLNQYGYTF
17 - TRBJ2-7 TRBV4-2 - TGTGCCAGCAGCCAAGATGGGAAGGGGACACTTCATTACGAGCAGTACTTC CASSQDGKGTLHYEQYF
16 - TRBJ1-1 TRBV6-1 - TGTGCCAGCAGTGACGGGGGGGCGGATAGGTACACTGAAGCTTTCTTT CASSDGGADRYTEAFF
18 - TRBJ1-1 TRBV7-1 TRBD1 TGTGCCAGCAGCTTAGGAAACGATGGACAGGGTGGAAACACTGAAGCTTTCTTT CASSLGNDGQGGNTEAFF
15 - TRBJ2-4 TRBV5-8 - TGTGCCACCCACCGGGGGCTCAAGACCAAAAACATTCAGTACTTC CATHRGLKTKNIQYF
16 once TRBJ1-5 TRBV5-5 - TGTGCCAGCAGCTTGGATTGGTCGCCTATAAATCAGCCCCAGCATTTT CASSLDWSPINQPQHF
11 few TRBJ2-5 TRBV10-3 - TGTGCCATGGGGATGCAAGAGACCCAGTACTTC CAMGMQETQYF
15 - TRBJ2-7 TRBV7-2 - TGTGCCAGCAGCCCGGTCGAGGACAGCAGCCACGAGCAGTACTTC CASSPVEDSSHEQYF
16 - TRBJ2-6 TRBV4-3 - TGCGCCAGCAGCCAAGATTTTTTCTCTGGGGCCAACGTCCTGACTTTC CASSQDFFSGANVLTF
11 - TRBJ1-2 TRBV6-5 - TGTGCCAGCGGGTTACAGGCACGCTACACCTTC CASGLQARYTF
15 - TRBJ2-3 TRBV6-1 TRBD2 TGTGCCAGCAGACGGACTAGCGGGGCTACAGATACGCAGTATTTT CASRRTSGATDTQYF
13 - TRBJ1-5 TRBV19 - TGTGCCAGTAGTCTCATAAATAATCAGCCCCAGCATTTT CASSLINNQPQHF
17 - TRBJ1-3 TRBV18 - TGTGCCAGCTCACCACAATTCCTGGGGGCGGCTGGAAACACCATATATTTT CASSPQFLGAAGNTIYF
13 - TRBJ1-5 TRBV28 - TGTGCCAGCAGTCCTTGGGGGGATCAGCCCCAGCATTTT CASSPWGDQPQHF
14 - TRBJ1-5 TRBV4-1 - TGCGCCAGCAGCCAATCGTACGGGCATCAGCCCCAGCATTTT CASSQSYGHQPQHF
14 - TRBJ2-3 TRBV9 - TGTGCCAGCAGCGTCGAAAGGGGAGCAGATACGCAGTATTTT CASSVERGADTQYF
12 - TRBJ2-3 TRBV27 - TGTGCCAGCAGTGGGGACACAGATACGCAGTATTTT CASSGDTDTQYF
12 - TRBJ2-1 TRBV30 - TGTGCCTGGAGTGTAAGGTCGACCGGGCAGTTCTTC CAWSVRSTGQFF
14 few TRBJ1-2 TRBV28 - TGTGCCAGCAGTTTAGGACCCAATAACTATGGCTACACCTTC CASSLGPNNYGYTF
15 - TRBJ1-1 TRBV4-3 TRBD1 TGCGCCAGCAGTCTCAACCCCGGGACAGGGTTTGAAGCTTTCTTT CASSLNPGTGFEAFF
17 - TRBJ2-5 TRBV7-3 - TGTGCCAGCAGCTCGATAAACCGGGACACCTACCAAGAGACCCAGTACTTC CASSSINRDTYQETQYF
15 - TRBJ2-7 TRBV5-6 - TGTGCCAGCAGCGCGGCGGGCAGGGCTTTCAACGAGCAGTACTTC CASSAAGRAFNEQYF
14 - TRBJ2-7 TRBV28 TRBD1 TGTGCCAGCAGGAAGGGACAGGGTACCTACGAGCAGTACTTC CASRKGQGTYEQYF
16 - TRBJ2-1 TRBV6-6 - TGTGCCAGCAGTTCTAGTACCGATCGATCCTACAATGAGCAGTTCTTC CASSSSTDRSYNEQFF
15 - TRBJ2-7 TRBV6-1 - TGTGCCAGCAGTGAAGATCCGGAAAGAAGCTACGAGCAGTACTTC CASSEDPERSYEQYF
17 once TRBJ1-5 TRBV5-6 TRBD1 TGTGCCAGCAGCTTGGCCGTGGAAGGGGGCGGGAATCAGCCCCAGCATTTT CASSLAVEGGGNQPQHF
15 - TRBJ1-2 TRBV4-3 TRBD1 TGCGCCAGCAGCCAAGAAAACGCGGGACAGGCAGGCTACACCTTC CASSQENAGQAGYTF
14 few TRBJ2-7 TRBV9 TRBD1 TGTGCCAGCACCCTGACAGGGGACAAAGGGGAGCAGTACTTC CASTLTGDKGEQYF
15 - TRBJ2-2 TRBV10-1 - TGCGCCAGCAGCGGAGGGACAGCGAACACCGGGGAGCTGTTTTTT CASSGGTANTGELFF
13 few TRBJ2-2 TRBV6-5 - TGTGCCAGCAGTTACGTCCGAACCGGGGAGCTGTTTTTT CASSYVRTGELFF